This is a list of T cell receptor beta chains from one sample in a study of T-cell memory formation after mild COVID-19. One entry per CDR3 protein results from TCRdb running MiXCR on the 5' RACE reads. The sample lists about 410,000 distinct CDR3 sequences, about a sixth occurring once. Sequenced sample: PBMCs or a T cell subset sorted from them (not recorded which). The receptors were gathered from a man between 18 and 35 years old who had mild COVID-19 (a few samples of this study predate the infection). Cell type and time point are not known. The CDR3 runs from the conserved cysteine through the conserved F or W. A D gene is named only where the DNA matches it firmly.

TRBV4-3 NA CASSQDVAGQETQYF
TRBV4-2 NA CASSQVPHAEQFF
TRBV5-1 TRBD1 CASSLGTGGQNEQFF
TRBV12-3/TRBV12-4 NA CASSFINQGEKLFF
TRBV6-6 NA CASSYSAGYNQPQHF
TRBV4-1 NA CASSQALGPYNEQFF
TRBV4-2 NA CASSQGPGTSGNEQYF
TRBV4-3 NA CASSQVGQGGETQYF
TRBV7-9 NA CASSLSEVDTQYF
TRBV29-1 NA CSGDSSGSSGYTF
TRBV7-2 NA CASKPSSGGYEQYF
TRBV6-2/TRBV6-3 NA CASLRAGVYNEQFF
TRBV3-1 NA CASSHSGSGNTIYF
TRBV12-3/TRBV12-4 TRBD1 CASSLQGAVTEAFF
TRBV6-2/TRBV6-3 NA CASSTQGGEQFF
TRBV5-1 NA CASSSGQGTYGYTF
TRBV7-9 NA CASSLQTAQYTQYF
TRBV4-1 NA CASSRRRGEAFF
TRBV5-1 NA CASSLIRSSGNTIYF
TRBV4-1 TRBD1 CASSQERDSLSNEKLFF
TRBV7-6 TRBD1 CASSPTGGATDTQYF
TRBV7-2 NA CASSSLAQGPRELFF
TRBV7-9 TRBD1 CASSSTGQGPESNNQPQHF
TRBV5-1 TRBD2 CASSWGLAAYTDTQYF
TRBV10-3 TRBD2 CAIIASGGYNEQFF
TRBV6-2/TRBV6-3 NA CASRSMVNQETQYF
TRBV3-1 NA CASSHDDVQPQHF
TRBV6-5 NA CASSYRFNEKLFF
TRBV12-3/TRBV12-4 NA CASSFRGIGSPLHF
TRBV19 TRBD2 CASSMTERGLDTQYF
TRBV18 NA CASSLQALSNQPQHF
TRBV15 NA CATSRGPTRVEEGGYTF
TRBV4-3 NA CASSQDVAASDTQYF
TRBV9 TRBD1 CASSPGLTRGDSPPLHF
TRBV6-5 NA CASSSITSSGNTIYF
TRBV7-9 NA CASSLGEQGRVYEQYF
TRBV7-2 NA CASSLAGGDYNEQFF
TRBV7-6 TRBD1 CASSSKTGGSYEQFF
TRBV6-1 TRBD1 CASSDGTEQETQYF
TRBV5-1 NA CASSLGGGQNEQFF
TRBV18 NA CASSPGLSEQFF
TRBV5-1 TRBD2 CASSLALSGGETQYF
TRBV9 NA CASSAGGNYGYTF
TRBV5-5 TRBD1 CASSLGTGEEGEKLFF
TRBV5-8 NA CASTRGVSSYNEQFF
TRBV6-6 NA CASKQDNDIQYF
TRBV15 NA CATSSLMLTDNEQFF
TRBV20-1 TRBD1 CSARDRTGSTEAFF
TRBV2 NA CASTIRGALVNEKLFF
TRBV4-3 NA CASSQGQTPIYNEQFF
TRBV6-6 TRBD2 CASSPAGTSVADTQYF
TRBV29-1 NA CSVEGRAVNTEAFF
TRBV6-6 TRBD1 CASRIQGHSGNTIYF
TRBV5-1 NA CASSQSSDSYNEQFF
TRBV7-9 NA CASRSVMGANVLTF
TRBV4-2 TRBD1 CASSGPGQFSF
TRBV11-3 NA CASSLRGGDNEQFF
TRBV20-1 NA CSAPRPGPSYGYTF
TRBV4-3 TRBD2 CASSQGGSGSGGLTDTQYF
TRBV4-2 TRBD1 CASSQTGTGWTPLHF